Following are 22 T cell receptor beta chains from one sample sequenced in a study of cytomegalovirus exposure and HLA in healthy donors. Primers for the PCR totalled 60 Vbeta and 13 Jbeta. Assay used: immunoSEQ multiplex PCR; TCRdb lists only in-frame clones, some missing. The sample lists around 180,000 clones, 80% to 85% occurring once. Input material: PBMCs. Receptors originate from a woman aged 18-35 years in good health and CMV-seropositive.

V is TRBV5-1 and J is TRBJ1-6; D might be TRBD1 (6 bases). This CDR3 is 15 amino acids long. Trimming shortened V by 4 bases and J by 6 bases, and 14 bases separated the two germline ends. The germline V gene has CDR1 SGHRS and CDR2 YFSETQ. This CDR3 reads CASSPQGWGNSPLHF. In DNA, the CDR3 is TGCGCCAGCAGCCCGCAGGGGTGGGGTAATTCACCCCTCCACTTT.

This clone was observed a single time. The rearrangement links TRBV28 to TRBJ2-7; tentative D call: TRBD2 (6 bases). This CDR3 is built from 12 residues. Trimming shortened V by 3 bases and J by 5 bases, and 8 bases separated the two germline ends. Germline V gene sequence: CDR1 MDHEN, CDR2 SYDVKM. The CDR3 sequence is CASSFSGDEQYF. The CDR3 coding sequence is TGTGCCAGCAGTTTTTCGGGAGACGAGCAGTACTTC.

Only one count was recorded for this clone. The chain links TRBV4-1 to TRBJ1-2; TRBD1 agrees at 9 bases. This CDR3 has 14 amino acids. After removal of 10 bases from V and 8 bases from J, the junction contained 14 bases not matched to a gene. The germline V gene encodes CDR1 MGHRA and CDR2 YSYEKL. The CDR3: CATATGTGMEGYTF. CDR3 DNA: TGCGCCACCGCTACCGGGACAGGGATGGAGGGCTACACCTTC.

The count of this clone is one. The chain carries TRBV6-1 and TRBJ1-1; 10 positions agree with TRBD1. The CDR3 is 15 amino acids. V was pared by 7 bases and J by 6 bases, with 11 bases of the junction left unmatched. Germline CDR1 reads MNHNS; CDR2 reads SASEGT. In DNA form, the CDR3 reads TGTGCCAGCATTCCCAGACAGGGGGCTCGGGCTGAAGCTTTCTTT. It codes for CASIPRQGARAEAFF.

V usage is TRBV19 and J usage is TRBJ1-2; tentative D call: TRBD1 (6 bases). Trimming removed 3 bases at V and 4 bases at J, with 9 bases between. The CDR3 runs to 13 residues. From germline, CDR1 is LNHDA and CDR2 SQIVND (reference sequence). CDR3 DNA: TGTGCCAGTAGTATGCAGGGGACCTATGGCTACACCTTC. Protein: CASSMQGTYGYTF.

The genes are TRBV6-5 and TRBJ2-5; 7 nucleotides line up with TRBD1. The germline V gene encodes CDR1 MNHEY and CDR2 SVGAGI. The J segment lost 11 bases and the V segment lost 5 bases, leaving 8 bases of the junction unmatched. The CDR3 has 12 residues. CDR3 DNA sequence: TGTGCCAGCAGTGTACGACAGGGAGCGCAGTACTTC. This gives the protein CASSVRQGAQYF.

The rearrangement joins TRBV2 to TRBJ1-1; 8 nucleotides align to TRBD1. The germline CDR1 and CDR2 sequences are SNHLY and FYNNEI. The junction had 5 bases not matched to a gene; V was cut back by 6 bases and J by 5 bases. This CDR3 has 13 residues. The CDR3 bases are TGTGCCAGCAGGGACAGGGTGGGGACTGAAGCTTTCTTT. Protein product: CASRDRVGTEAFF.

The rearrangement joins TRBV30 to TRBJ2-1; 15 nucleotides line up with TRBD2. V was pared by 0 bases and J by 13 bases, with 7 bases of the junction left unmatched. Germline CDR1 is GTSNPN and CDR2 is SVGIG (reference sequence). The CDR3 sequence is 15 residues long. The CDR3 nucleotides read TGTGCCTGGAGTGTACCGGGACTAGCGGGAGGAGGCCAGTTCTTC. It codes for CAWSVPGLAGGGQFF. Looking up the rest from reference TRBV30 and TRBJ2-1 gives the full variable domain: SQTIHQWPATLVQPVGSPLSLECTVEGTSNPNLYWYRQAAGRGLQLLFYSVGIGQISSEVPQNLSASRPQDRQFILSSKKLLLSDSGFYLCAWSVPGLAGGGQFFGPGTRLTVL.

The chain couples TRBV7-2 to TRBJ1-4; D is perhaps TRBD1 (6 bases). Trimming removed 5 bases from V and 7 bases from J, with 14 bases in between. CDR1 and CDR2 (germline): SGHTA, FQGNSA. This CDR3 has 14 amino acids. Here the CDR3 reads CASSRDTGGEKLFF. As DNA, the CDR3 is TGTGCCAGCAGCCGGGACACTGGAGGTGAAAAACTGTTTTTT.

The chain's CDR3 is CASSPQSGIDGAFF. Written as DNA, the CDR3 is TGTGCCAGCAGTCCTCAATCAGGCATCGATGGGGCTTTCTTT. The J gene is TRBJ1-1, the V gene TRBV6-1; D call uncertain. V was shortened by 5 bases and J by 11 bases, with 21 bases between the two germline ends. The germline gives CDR1 MNHNS, CDR2 SASEGT. This CDR3 has 14 amino acids.

V gene TRBV7-8 combines with J gene TRBJ2-3; D is ambiguous. CDR1 is SGHVS and CDR2 is FQNEAQ in the germline V gene. The CDR3 totals 16 residues. The ends were cut back, 1 base at V and 0 bases at J, with 11 bases in the middle. DNA for the CDR3: TGTGCCAGCAGCTTAGTCACCTCCACTAGCACAGATACGCAGTATTTT. It specifies CASSLVTSTSTDTQYF.

The J gene is TRBJ2-7, the V gene TRBV14; weak D call: TRBD2 (7 bases). The germline gives CDR1 SGHDN, CDR2 FVKESK. Deletions cut 4 bases from V and 7 bases from J, with 11 bases between. The CDR3 is 12 residues long. CDR3 in DNA: TGTGCCAGCAGCCTCGGGGGGCAAGAGCAGTACGTC. It is translated as CASSLGGQEQYV.

The gene calls are TRBV30 and TRBJ1-6; D may be TRBD1 (5 bases). Germline values: CDR1 GTSNPN, CDR2 SVGIG (reference sequence). V shed 5 bases and J shed 8 bases, with 13 bases lying between them. The CDR3 consists of 13 residues. Here the CDR3 reads CAWERGGHSPLHF. The DNA for the CDR3 is TGTGCCTGGGAGAGGGGAGGCCATTCACCCCTCCACTTT.

The chain is built from TRBV7-9 and TRBJ1-1; 8 nucleotides line up with TRBD1. The CDR3 is 16 amino acids. Germline CDR1 SEHNR, CDR2 FQNEAQ (reference sequence). Trimming cost V 1 base and J 0 bases; bases outside gene matches: 4. CDR3 nucleotides: TGTGCCAGCAGCTTAGGGACAGGGAGTATGAACACTGAAGCTTTCTTT. Its translation: CASSLGTGSMNTEAFF.

CDR3 residues: CASSLLPGQGGDEQFF. The CDR3, as DNA: TGTGCCAGCAGCCTACTACCGGGACAGGGGGGAGATGAGCAGTTCTTC. The chain combines TRBV4-2 with TRBJ2-1; 11 nucleotides agree with TRBD1. Trimming at V came to 4 bases and at J to 8 bases, leaving 10 bases not matched to a gene. This CDR3 is built from 16 residues. Per the germline V gene, CDR1 is LGHNA and CDR2 is YNFKEQ.

The J gene is TRBJ2-5, the V gene TRBV29-1, with D perhaps TRBD2 (7 bases). This CDR3 has 13 residues. Germline-derived CDR1 and CDR2 are SQVTM and ANQGSEA. V was trimmed by 4 bases and J by 4 bases, leaving 13 bases between them. The CDR3 DNA is TGCAGCGTTGGGGGAGGGGGTACAGAGACCCAGTACTTC. Translated: CSVGGGGTETQYF.

The V call is TRBV12-2, the J call TRBJ2-7; the D call TRBD1 from the table was never checked on the DNA. TRBV12-2 is a documented pseudogene. The CDR3 extends over 15 amino acids. The CDR3 here is CASRSADRAVYEQYV. The CDR3 nucleotides read TGTGCAAGTCGCTCGGCGGACAGGGCGGTATACGAGCAGTACGTC.

The CDR3 loop is CASSEVAGGQETQYF. The DNA for the CDR3 is TGTGCCAGCAGTGAAGTAGCGGGGGGGCAAGAGACCCAGTACTTC. V and J are TRBV6-1 and TRBJ2-5, with 11 bases that match TRBD2. Losses at the gene ends were 1 base for V and 2 bases for J; bases not matched to a gene: 0. This CDR3 is built from 15 residues. Germline V gene sequence: CDR1 MNHNS, CDR2 SASEGT.

The rearrangement joins TRBV2 to TRBJ1-6; D call uncertain. CDR1 and CDR2 from the germline V gene are SNHLY and FYNNEI. This CDR3 contains 18 residues. The V gene lost 10 bases and the J gene lost 10 bases, with 32 bases spanning the gap. The CDR3 is CATSYLLGSLERGSPLHF. CDR3 DNA: TGTGCCACTAGTTACCTACTCGGATCTCTGGAGCGCGGGTCACCCCTCCACTTT.

The chain recombines TRBV2 with TRBJ2-1; 10 bases align to TRBD2. The V segment lost 6 bases and the J segment 4 bases; nucleotides outside the gene matches: 12. CDR1 and CDR2 from the germline V gene are SNHLY and FYNNEI. CDR3 length: 17 residues. Here the CDR3 reads CASRRVLRTSGYNEQFF. CDR3 in DNA: TGTGCCAGCAGGAGGGTACTCCGGACTAGCGGTTACAATGAGCAGTTCTTC.

The rearrangement uses TRBV6-6 and TRBJ2-7; TRBD1 matches at 7 bases. V shed 6 bases and J 3 bases; nucleotides not matched to a gene: 8. Germline lookup yields CDR1 MNHNY and CDR2 SVGAGI (reference sequence). This CDR3 region has 14 residues. The chain's CDR3 is CASSTRDRYYEQYF. The DNA for the CDR3 is TGTGCCAGCAGCACTAGGGACAGATACTACGAGCAGTACTTC.

The CDR3: CATSREWRGRRETQYF. The CDR3 DNA sequence: TGTGCCACCAGCAGAGAGTGGCGGGGGCGTAGAGAGACCCAGTACTTC. The chain links TRBV15 to TRBJ2-5; a weak D match, TRBD2 (7 bases). Deletions cut 0 bases from V and 4 bases from J, with 15 bases between. Germline V gene data show CDR1 as LNHNV and CDR2 as YYDKDF (reference sequence). The CDR3 runs to 16 residues.